The T cell receptor (beta chain) described here comes from a study of cytomegalovirus exposure and HLA in healthy donors. Of note for this clone: Its specificity is unknown.

Study-level points and caveats: The study recorded some 160 TCR beta chains that were cytomegalovirus-associated. Analyzed later, most CMV-associated TCR beta chains appeared HLA-restricted.

In the PCR, 60 Vbeta and 13 Jbeta primers were used. Produced via immunoSEQ multiplex PCR; TCRdb's table is partial and in-frame only. This table has about 110,000 clones, approximately 76% appearing once. V gave up 5 bases and J gave up 5 bases, with 16 bases separating them. This CDR3 is built from 15 residues. Germline CDR1 is MNHEY and CDR2 is SVGAGI. The sequence was collected from a man younger than 35 in good health and CMV-seronegative. Material for sequencing was PBMCs. V and J are TRBV6-5 and TRBJ1-5; no definite D call. This chain's CDR3 is CASSIPSSFDQPQHF. The CDR3 coding sequence is TGTGCCAGCAGTATCCCGTCCTCCTTCGATCAGCCCCAGCATTTT.